This T cell receptor (beta chain) was recorded in a study of radiation and T cells in renal cell carcinoma. Repertoires were generated with immunoSEQ multiplex PCR, while TCRdb's copy carries only in-frame clones and drops some. The sample shows about 24,000 clones, roughly 60% of them seen only once. This sample's treatment: treatment-naive control, cytoreductive nephrectomy. This clone has only one observation. This CDR3 is 13 amino acids long. Germline V lookup: CDR1 SGHRS, CDR2 YFSETQ. V was clipped by 5 bases and J by 6 bases, with 13 bases between them. The specimen comprised tumor tissue, sampled from a patient whose treatment was nephrectomy without radiotherapy. The V and J genes are TRBV5-1 and TRBJ2-3; D unclear. This receptor was taken from a man in his forties or fifties with renal cell carcinoma. CDR3 in DNA: TGCGCCAGCAGACACTCGGCCGCCGATACGCAGTATTTT. This encodes CASRHSAADTQYF.